This T cell receptor (beta chain) was identified in a study of beta chain features in type 1 diabetes. On the study more broadly: Patients were similar to healthy donors in age and gender (as well as in cell yields).

Germline lookup yields CDR1 GTSNPN and CDR2 SVGIG (reference sequence). This CDR3 is built from 14 residues. Between the trimmed V and J ends, which lost 2 bases and 8 bases, there was a span of 16 bases. Study-wide points: Type 1 diabetes patients had fewer VDJ junction insertions and more deletions. Moderate but significant shortening of TCRB CDR3s was recorded in all four CD4+ subsets from Type 1 diabetes patients.

About this clone itself: What it binds is unknown.

Cells sorted by CD45RO/CCR7/CD25/CD127/CD95/CD27 comprised CD4+ naive, central memory, regulatory and stem cell-like memory cells. Expressed TCRB transcripts were sequenced because the isolated RNA had all been reverse transcribed beforehand. Clones were read by immunoSEQ multiplex PCR, and TCRdb kept only the in-frame ones, dropping some. The sample comprises around 170,000 clones, 9% of which are singletons, and around 0.64% rests with the top ten. Sequencing input: central memory CD4+ T cells from blood. This sequence originates from a woman aged 25 to 39 with type 1 diabetes. The chain is built from TRBV30 and TRBJ2-1; D is possibly TRBD2 (5 bases). This CDR3 is CAWSPAPGMDEQFF. The CDR3 DNA reads TGTGCCTGGAGTCCCGCTCCGGGGATGGATGAGCAGTTCTTC.